The 30 T cell receptor beta chains listed next were all sequenced from one sample in a study of blood T cells in healthy people across ages. Primers used in a second PCR of about 6 to 11 cycles were a sample-barcoded 5' primer and a J-beta primer mix. TCRdb used MiXCR to reprocess the 5' RACE reads, holding one entry per CDR3 protein. The table lists 650,000 to 800,000 distinct CDR3 sequences, under 45% of them singletons, with roughly 19% in the top ten. Sequencing was done on a sample of blood. The source of these receptors is a man aged 60 to 75 in good health.

V and J are TRBV4-1 and TRBJ2-7; D might be TRBD2 (6 bases). Germline CDR1 is MGHRA and CDR2 is YSYEKL. With 8 bases removed from V and 0 bases from J, the gap between germline ends came to 20 bases. The CDR3 is 16 amino acids. The CDR3 DNA sequence: TGCGCCAGCGGCCGAATGGGACTCCCTAGCTCCTACGAGCAGTACTTC. Amino acids: CASGRMGLPSSYEQYF.

Only a few counts were recorded for this clonotype. This chain uses TRBV6-1 with TRBJ1-5; maybe TRBD1 (6 bases). The CDR3 is 16 amino acids. With 3 bases removed from V and 5 bases from J, the gap between germline ends came to 17 bases. Germline V gives CDR1 MNHNS, CDR2 SASEGT. CDR3 loop: CASSDMGGGTHQPQHF. CDR3 sequence (DNA): TGTGCCAGCAGTGATATGGGGGGCGGAACCCATCAGCCCCAGCATTTT.

This clonotype was seen only a few times. The V call is TRBV9, the J call TRBJ2-3; D remains unclear. CDR1 SGDLS and CDR2 YYNGEE come from the germline V gene. The germline V and J ends were trimmed by 0 bases and 4 bases, with 9 bases remaining between them. The CDR3 totals 14 residues. This CDR3 is CASSVGSDSDTQYF. The CDR3 nucleotides read TGTGCCAGCAGCGTAGGGTCCGACTCAGATACGCAGTATTTT.

This clonotype appeared a single time. This chain uses TRBV11-2 with TRBJ2-2; D is possibly TRBD2 (5 bases). The V end lost 1 base, the J end lost 1 base, and 13 bases lay between the germline ends. CDR1 is SGHAT, CDR2 FQNNGV, per germline. This CDR3 is 17 amino acids long. CDR3 in DNA: TGTGCCAGCAGCTTAGGGTCGAGGGCCTTGAACACCGGGGAGCTGTTTTTT. It is translated as CASSLGSRALNTGELFF.

In its sample, this clonotype was seen a few times. The V call is TRBV20-1, the J call TRBJ2-3; D possibly corresponds to TRBD1 (6 bases). V lost 4 bases to trimming and J lost 5 bases, with 13 bases between them. Germline CDR1 DFQATT, CDR2 SNEGSKA (reference sequence). The CDR3 contains 13 residues. The CDR3 DNA reads TGCAGTGCTAACAGGGTCGATCTAGATACGCAGTATTTT. This translates into CSANRVDLDTQYF.

V and J are TRBV12-3 or TRBV12-4 and TRBJ2-7; D call uncertain. The CDR3 length is 12 residues. The ends were cut back, 8 bases at V and 6 bases at J, with 14 bases in the middle. DNA for the CDR3: TGTGCCAGCGGGAACGAAGGGTCCGAGCAGTACTTC. This gives the protein CASGNEGSEQYF.

The J gene is TRBJ1-3, the V gene TRBV7-9, with a tentative D call TRBD1 (5 bases). The CDR3 covers 15 residues. Between the trimmed V and J ends, which lost 6 bases and 2 bases, there was a span of 14 bases. Looked up from germline, CDR1 is SEHNR and CDR2 is FQNEAQ (reference sequence). The chain's CDR3 is CASRRGGSAGNTIYF. CDR3 coding DNA: TGTGCCAGCAGACGCGGGGGGTCAGCTGGAAACACCATATATTTT.

This sequence joins TRBV20-1 and TRBJ2-1; 9 nucleotides match TRBD2. There are 15 residues in the CDR3. From germline, CDR1 is DFQATT and CDR2 SNEGSKA (reference sequence). The trim removed 7 bases at V and 7 bases at J, leaving 14 bases unmatched. The CDR3 sequence is CSVPKEAGGRNEQFF. As DNA, the CDR3 is TGCAGTGTCCCAAAGGAGGCGGGGGGGAGGAATGAGCAGTTCTTC.

The CDR3 DNA follows: TGTGCCAGAAGGACCGGGACTAACACTGAAGCTTTCTTT. It is translated as CARRTGTNTEAFF. The rearrangement joins TRBV2 to TRBJ1-1; a possible D gene is TRBD1 (5 bases). This CDR3 spans 13 amino acids. Germline V CDR1 and CDR2: SNHLY, FYNNEI. V gave up 9 bases and J gave up 2 bases, with 13 bases separating them. Full variable domain (rest looked up from reference TRBV2 and TRBJ1-1): EPEVTQTPSHQVTQMGQEVILRCVPISNHLYFYWYRQILGQKVEFLVSFYNNEISEKSEIFDDQFSVERPDGSNFTLKIRSTKLEDSAMYFCARRTGTNTEAFFGQGTRLTVV.

This sequence joins TRBV15 and TRBJ2-1, with 10 bases aligning to TRBD2. Germline CDR1 reads LNHNV; CDR2 reads YYDKDF (reference sequence). V lost 1 base to trimming and J lost 5 bases; unmatched junction nucleotides: 8. The CDR3 length is 17 residues. The DNA of the CDR3 is TGTGCCACCAGCAGAGGAGGTTGGCTAGCGGGGGACAATGAGCAGTTCTTC. It yields the protein CATSRGGWLAGDNEQFF.

For this clonotype: A much larger clonotype is one base distant, so this may be a read error. The chain is built from TRBV5-1 and TRBJ2-3; D unclear. With 6 bases removed from V and 3 bases from J, the gap between germline ends came to 8 bases. CDR3 length equals 12 residues. CDR1 and CDR2 (germline): SGHRS, YFSETQ. The CDR3 loop reads CASIILTDTQYF. The CDR3 DNA follows: TGCGCCAGCATCATACTTACAGATACGCAGTATTTT.

Worth noting for this clonotype: An end of the junction differs from the germline gene, which may be a read error. V gene TRBV7-9 combines with J gene TRBJ2-4; D possibly uses TRBD1 or TRBD2 (5 bases each). The J call may be incorrect, as the DNA end agrees better with TRBJ2-7. Germline V CDR1 and CDR2: SEHNR, FQNEAQ (reference sequence). CDR3 length: 16 residues. The CDR3 DNA is TGTGTCAGCAGCCAACCCGGGGCAGGCTGGCTTGACGAGCAGTACTTC. It translates to CVSSQPGAGWLDEQYF.

The chain has TRBV7-2 and TRBJ2-5; 7 bases match TRBD1. Judging by the DNA end, TRBJ2-7 fits better; the J call may be wrong. Per germline, CDR1 SGHTA and CDR2 FQGNSA. The CDR3 length is 15 residues. The CDR3 is CASSWAPGTDYEQYF. CDR3 DNA: TGTGCCAGCAGCTGGGCGCCCGGGACAGACTACGAGCAGTACTTC.

V gene TRBV5-6 combines with J gene TRBJ2-7; D call uncertain. V was trimmed by 4 bases and J by 5 bases, leaving 16 bases between them. This CDR3 contains 14 residues. Germline V gene data show CDR1 as SGHDT and CDR2 as YYEEEE. CDR3: CASSQWTAEHEQYF. The CDR3 coding sequence is TGTGCCAGCAGCCAATGGACCGCCGAGCACGAGCAGTACTTC.

The chain combines TRBV5-8 with TRBJ2-3, with 7 bases that match TRBD2. The CDR3 totals 17 residues. J gave up 4 bases and V 0 bases, and 11 bases lay outside the gene matches. Germline lookup yields CDR1 SGHTS and CDR2 YDEGEE. In nucleotides, the CDR3 is TGTGCCAGCAGCTTGGCCCTTGGCGGGGGTCTCGCAGATACGCAGTATTTT. Its translation: CASSLALGGGLADTQYF.

Concerning this clonotype: Possible read error: a much larger clone is one base away. The chain links TRBV7-2 to TRBJ2-5; a possible D gene is TRBD1 (5 bases). The DNA end lines up better with TRBJ2-7; the J call may be wrong. Germline V gene sequence: CDR1 SGHTA, CDR2 FQGNSA. This CDR3 is built from 14 residues. The CDR3 sequence is CASSPVVGAYEQYF. As DNA, the CDR3 is TGTGCCAGCAGCCCAGTGGTAGGGGCCTACGAGCAGTACTTC.

At least ten counts were recorded for this clonotype. V gene TRBV4-3 combines with J gene TRBJ2-5; TRBD1 agrees at 11 bases. Looked up from germline, CDR1 is LGHNA and CDR2 is YSLEER. V trimming: 3 bases; J trimming: 4 bases; junction bases outside the gene matches: 4. The CDR3 length is 15 residues. As DNA, the CDR3 is TGCGCCAGCAGCCATGGACAGGGGGCAGGAGAGACCCAGTACTTC. Its translation is CASSHGQGAGETQYF.

This clonotype was seen only a few times. The chain joins TRBV5-6 to TRBJ2-1; D unresolved. The germline gives CDR1 SGHDT, CDR2 YYEEEE. The CDR3 length is 15 residues. V was pared by 0 bases and J by 5 bases, with 12 bases between. The chain's CDR3 is CASSLEPSRDNEQFF. For the CDR3, the DNA is TGTGCCAGCAGCTTGGAGCCTTCACGGGACAATGAGCAGTTCTTC.

The rearrangement joins TRBV20-1 to TRBJ2-7, with TRBD2 identical over 7 bases. With 6 bases clipped from V and 4 bases from J, the junction kept 9 bases outside the gene matches. This CDR3 has 13 residues. CDR1 and CDR2 (germline): DFQATT, SNEGSKA (reference sequence). For the CDR3, the DNA is TGCAGTGCCGCCTGGGAGGGGAGGTACGAGCAGTACTTC. Translation: CSAAWEGRYEQYF.

The chain has TRBV6-2 or TRBV6-3 and TRBJ1-2; 8 bases fit TRBD1. The ends lost 6 bases at V and 4 bases at J; junction bases unmatched: 7. The CDR3 sequence is 14 residues long. Per germline, CDR1 MNHEY and CDR2 SVGEGT. The CDR3 DNA reads TGTGCCAGCAGCCGACAGGGGAGAATCTATGGCTACACCTTC. Translated: CASSRQGRIYGYTF.

The chain is built from TRBV6-2 or TRBV6-3 and TRBJ2-5, with D perhaps TRBD1 (5 bases). The V end was cut by 1 base, the J end by 3 bases, with 12 bases between. CDR1 and CDR2 from the germline V gene are MNHEY and SVGEGT. This CDR3 contains 15 residues. This chain's CDR3 is CASSYYRTTKETQYF. The DNA of the CDR3 is TGTGCCAGCAGTTACTACAGGACGACAAAAGAGACCCAGTACTTC.

This clonotype was detected only a few times. This chain connects TRBV11-2 to TRBJ2-6; perhaps TRBD1 as D (7 bases). The CDR3 length is 16 residues. V lost 5 bases and J 2 bases, leaving 13 bases between the germline ends. CDR1 and CDR2 from the germline V gene are SGHAT and FQNNGV. CDR3 loop: CASSPGGGAGANVLTF. The DNA for the CDR3 is TGTGCCAGCAGCCCCGGAGGGGGCGCTGGGGCCAACGTCCTGACTTTC.

The J gene is TRBJ1-2, the V gene TRBV25-1; tentatively, D is TRBD1 (5 bases). Trimming took off 6 bases at V and 8 bases at J, with 13 bases between the two ends. CDR1 and CDR2 (germline): MGHDK, SYGVNS. This CDR3 has 12 amino acids. As DNA, the CDR3 is TGTGCCAGCAGGAGGGAGGGGAGAGGCTACACCTTC. This translates into CASRREGRGYTF.

The chain recombines TRBV25-1 with TRBJ2-6; D not resolved. Per the germline V gene, CDR1 is MGHDK and CDR2 is SYGVNS. V lost 1 base and J 3 bases, leaving 4 bases between the germline ends. This CDR3 region has 14 residues. Here the CDR3 DNA reads TGTGCCAGCAGTGAATGGGATGGGGCCAACGTCCTGACTTTC. Translated: CASSEWDGANVLTF.

The chain couples TRBV13 to TRBJ1-2; D uncertain. Germline CDR1 PRHDT, CDR2 FYEKMQ (reference sequence). Between the trimmed V and J ends, which lost 5 bases and 4 bases, there was a span of 14 bases. This CDR3 has 14 residues. The CDR3 spells CASSLLEGAYGYTF. The CDR3 bases are TGTGCCAGCAGCCTACTTGAGGGTGCCTATGGCTACACCTTC.

The rearrangement joins TRBV7-2 to TRBJ2-7, with D tentatively TRBD2 (6 bases). The CDR3 spans 15 residues. V was trimmed by 5 bases and J by 4 bases, leaving 18 bases between them. Germline CDR1 reads SGHTA; CDR2 reads FQGNSA. CDR3 DNA sequence: TGTGCCAGCAGCCGTAAGGGACTGGCGTTATACGAGCAGTACTTC. Residues: CASSRKGLALYEQYF.

V is TRBV3-1 and J is TRBJ2-5; 12 nucleotides line up with TRBD2. Per germline, CDR1 LGHDT and CDR2 YNNKEL (reference sequence). J gave up 12 bases and V 5 bases, and 4 bases lay outside the gene matches. The CDR3 consists of 12 residues. The CDR3 here is CASSYRLAGEYF. As DNA, the CDR3 is TGTGCCAGCAGCTATCGACTAGCGGGGGAGTACTTC.

The rearrangement links TRBV20-1 to TRBJ2-3, with D perhaps matching TRBD1 or TRBD2 (6 bases each). The CDR3 totals 14 residues. V lost 4 bases to trimming and J lost 0 bases, with 11 bases between them. CDR1 DFQATT and CDR2 SNEGSKA come from the germline V gene (reference sequence). The CDR3 sequence: CSAIGGSSTDTQYF. The CDR3 DNA is TGCAGTGCTATCGGGGGCTCTAGCACAGATACGCAGTATTTT.

V gene TRBV10-3 combines with J gene TRBJ2-6; D not certain. The CDR3 totals 16 residues. The germline V gene encodes CDR1 ENHRY and CDR2 SYGVKD. V was cut by 2 bases and J by 0 bases, with 8 bases left in between. CDR3 bases: TGTGCCATCAGTGAGAATCCCAGCTCTGGGGCCAACGTCCTGACTTTC. It yields the protein CAISENPSSGANVLTF.

The chain has TRBV6-2 or TRBV6-3 and TRBJ2-7; D ambiguous. The germline V and J ends were trimmed by 1 base and 5 bases, with 3 bases remaining between them. The CDR3 is made up of 11 amino acids. The germline gives CDR1 MNHEY, CDR2 SVGEGT. The DNA of the CDR3 is TGTGCCAGCAGTTACTGGAACGAGCAGTACTTC. Translated, it gives CASSYWNEQYF.